Shown below are 11 T cell receptor beta chains from a single sample sequenced in a study of post-analysis software for immune sequencing data. Notes on the study in general: In patients, about five TRBV segments were more frequent than in controls, with TRBV5-6, TRBV5-1 and TRBV20-1 among them.

TCR beta cDNA libraries included unique molecular identifiers. TCRdb called the PCR reads again in MiXCR, with one record for every CDR3 protein. The table shows 550,000 to 700,000 distinct CDR3 sequences, with about 40% occurring only once. These TCRs' antigens remain unknown. Sample: blood. The receptors shown here come from a girl aged 5-17 years with multiple sclerosis.

This clonotype has just a few counts. J is TRBJ2-1 and V is TRBV29-1; D possibly corresponds to TRBD2 (6 bases). V lost 6 bases and J 7 bases, leaving 16 bases between the germline ends. Germline CDR1 is SQVTM and CDR2 is ANQGSEA. The CDR3 is 13 amino acids. The CDR3 sequence: CSVVRGTENEQFF. DNA for the CDR3: TGCAGCGTCGTCCGGGGGACGGAAAATGAGCAGTTCTTC.

The chain joins TRBV27 to TRBJ2-7, with D perhaps matching TRBD2 (6 bases). This CDR3 has 16 residues. Germline CDR1 is MNHEY and CDR2 is SMNVEV (reference sequence). V was shortened by 3 bases and J by 4 bases, with 19 bases between the two germline ends. CDR3 DNA: TGTGCCAGCAGTTTCGAGGGCGGGACCCCAGGGTACGAGCAGTACTTC. It is translated as CASSFEGGTPGYEQYF.

In its sample, this clonotype was seen a few times. The chain links TRBV6-4 to TRBJ2-3; perhaps D is TRBD1 or TRBD2 (6 bases each). The germline V gene has CDR1 MRHNA and CDR2 SNTAGT. CDR3 length: 13 amino acids. V shed 9 bases and J shed 3 bases, with 13 bases lying between them. Written as DNA, the CDR3 is TGTGCCAGTAGGGGGGCCGGGACAGATACGCAGTATTTT. Translating gives CASRGAGTDTQYF.

This clonotype was picked up a small number of times. The chain links TRBV10-3 to TRBJ1-2, with D unclear. The ends were cut back, 8 bases at V and 2 bases at J, with 6 bases in the middle. Germline loops: CDR1 ENHRY, CDR2 SYGVKD. The CDR3 extends over 11 amino acids. CDR3: CAIRGNYGYTF. The CDR3 DNA follows: TGTGCCATCCGAGGAAACTATGGCTACACCTTC.

This clonotype was seen a handful of times. The V gene is TRBV4-1, the J gene TRBJ2-5; D uncertain. Trimming cost V 1 base and J 1 base, with 13 bases left between them. The CDR3 has 16 amino acids. Germline loops: CDR1 MGHRA, CDR2 YSYEKL. Here the CDR3 reads CASSQVSSTFQETQYF. CDR3 sequence (DNA): TGCGCCAGCAGCCAAGTCTCTAGTACCTTCCAAGAGACCCAGTACTTC.

The DNA for the CDR3 is TGCAGCGTTGAAGGGTCACGGACAGCGGACGGCTACACCTTC. Protein product: CSVEGSRTADGYTF. The chain carries TRBV29-1 and TRBJ1-2; D might be TRBD1 (6 bases). Germline V gene lookup returns CDR1 SQVTM and CDR2 ANQGSEA. The length of the CDR3 is 14 residues. The V gene lost 1 base and the J gene lost 8 bases, with 17 bases spanning the gap.

This clonotype occurred once. The CDR3 reads CASSAGPRDTEAFF. The CDR3, as DNA: TGTGCCAGCAGTGCCGGCCCCAGGGACACTGAAGCTTTCTTT. This sequence joins TRBV6-1 and TRBJ1-1, with D perhaps matching TRBD1 (5 bases). The CDR3 is 14 amino acids. Germline V gene data show CDR1 as MNHNS and CDR2 as SASEGT. Between the trimmed V and J ends, which lost 4 bases and 3 bases, there was a span of 12 bases.

V gene TRBV7-9 combines with J gene TRBJ1-2; maybe TRBD1 (5 bases). The CDR3 is 15 residues long. Germline loops: CDR1 SEHNR, CDR2 FQNEAQ (reference sequence). V was trimmed by 2 bases and J by 2 bases, leaving 12 bases between them. CDR3 amino acids: CASSLSGTDNYGYTF. The CDR3 DNA sequence: TGTGCCAGCAGCTTATCCGGGACGGACAACTATGGCTACACCTTC. The whole variable domain, remainder taken from reference TRBV7-9 and TRBJ1-2, is DTGVSQNPRHKITKRGQNVTFRCDPISEHNRLYWYRQTLGQGPEFLTYFQNEAQLEKSRLLSDRFSAERPKGSFSTLEIQRTEQGDSAMYLCASSLSGTDNYGYTFGSGTRLTVV.

A single count supports this clonotype. Here the CDR3 DNA reads TGCAGCGTTGAGTCTAGGATACTGAACACTGAAGCTTTCTTT. Protein: CSVESRILNTEAFF. The V and J genes are TRBV29-1 and TRBJ1-1; D not certain. V was clipped by 3 bases and J by 0 bases, with 11 bases between them. CDR1 is SQVTM, CDR2 ANQGSEA, per germline. This CDR3 spans 14 amino acids.

Regarding this clonotype: Mismatch with germline at one junction end may stem from a read error. This chain connects TRBV6-4 to TRBJ2-3; the D is unclear. Germline V gene data show CDR1 as MRHNA and CDR2 as SNTAGT. The CDR3 extends over 13 amino acids. The CDR3 sequence: CASRADSTDAQYF. The DNA of the CDR3 is TGTGCCAGCAGAGCTGATAGCACAGATGCGCAGTATTTT.

The CDR3 loop reads CASSYPWGHLGAYNEQFF. CDR3 nucleotides: TGTGCCAGCAGTTACCCCTGGGGTCACCTAGGCGCCTACAATGAGCAGTTCTTC. V usage is TRBV6-5 and J usage is TRBJ2-1; no reliable D call. This CDR3 region has 18 residues. CDR1 and CDR2 (germline): MNHEY, SVGAGI. The V gene lost 2 bases and the J gene lost 2 bases, with 19 bases spanning the gap.